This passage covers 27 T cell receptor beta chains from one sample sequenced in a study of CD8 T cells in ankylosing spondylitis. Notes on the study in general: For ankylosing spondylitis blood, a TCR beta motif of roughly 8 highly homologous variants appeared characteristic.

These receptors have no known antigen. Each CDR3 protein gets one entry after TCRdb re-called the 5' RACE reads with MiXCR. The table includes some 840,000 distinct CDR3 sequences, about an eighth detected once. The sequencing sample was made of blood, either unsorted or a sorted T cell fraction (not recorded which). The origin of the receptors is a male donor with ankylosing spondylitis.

CDR3 DNA: TGTGCCAGCAGTAGCCCCATCGGGGGAAACACCATATATTTT. Its translation: CASSSPIGGNTIYF. This rearrangement joins TRBV28 to TRBJ1-3, with D unresolved. Germline CDR1 is MDHEN and CDR2 is SYDVKM. The CDR3 runs to 14 residues. Between the trimmed V and J ends, which lost 5 bases and 4 bases, there was a span of 12 bases. The entire variable domain, with the rest obtained from reference TRBV28 and TRBJ1-3, is as follows: DVKVTQSSRYLVKRTGEKVFLECVQDMDHENMFWYRQDPGLGLRLIYFSYDVKMKEKGDIPEGYSVSREKKERFSLILESASTNQTSMYLCASSSPIGGNTIYFGEGSWLTVV.

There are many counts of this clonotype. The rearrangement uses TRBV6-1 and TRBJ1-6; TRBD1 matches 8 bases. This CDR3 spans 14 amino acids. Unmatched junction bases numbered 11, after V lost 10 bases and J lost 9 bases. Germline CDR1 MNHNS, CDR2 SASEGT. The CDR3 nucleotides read TGTGCCATCTCATCAGACAGGGGAACTTCACCCCTCCACTTT. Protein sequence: CAISSDRGTSPLHF.

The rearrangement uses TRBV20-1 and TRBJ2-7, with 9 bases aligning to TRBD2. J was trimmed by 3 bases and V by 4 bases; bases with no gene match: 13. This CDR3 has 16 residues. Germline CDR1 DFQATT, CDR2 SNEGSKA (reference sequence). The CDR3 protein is CSATSLAGSLSYEQYF. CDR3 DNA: TGCAGTGCTACAAGTCTAGCGGGAAGCTTGAGCTACGAGCAGTACTTC.

For the CDR3, the DNA is TGCGCCAGCAGCCAAGAACCCGGGACAGGACACCATACGCAGTATTTT. Amino acid sequence: CASSQEPGTGHHTQYF. The genes are TRBV4-3 and TRBJ2-3; TRBD1 aligns across 8 bases. The length of the CDR3 is 16 residues. V gave up 0 bases and J gave up 7 bases; unmatched junction bases: 9. CDR1 and CDR2 (germline): LGHNA, YSLEER.

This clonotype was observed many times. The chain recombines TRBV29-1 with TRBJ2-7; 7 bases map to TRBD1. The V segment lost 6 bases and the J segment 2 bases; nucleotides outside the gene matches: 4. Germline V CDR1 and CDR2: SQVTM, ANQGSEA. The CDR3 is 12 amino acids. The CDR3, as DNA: TGCAGCGTACAGACAGGGCCCTACGAGCAGTACTTC. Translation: CSVQTGPYEQYF.

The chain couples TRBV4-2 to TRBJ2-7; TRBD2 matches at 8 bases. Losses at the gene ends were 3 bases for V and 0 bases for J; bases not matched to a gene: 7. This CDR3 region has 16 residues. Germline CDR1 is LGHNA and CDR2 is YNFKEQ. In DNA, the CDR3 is TGTGCCAGCAGCCAGATGGCGACTAGCGACTCCTACGAGCAGTACTTC. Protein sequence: CASSQMATSDSYEQYF.

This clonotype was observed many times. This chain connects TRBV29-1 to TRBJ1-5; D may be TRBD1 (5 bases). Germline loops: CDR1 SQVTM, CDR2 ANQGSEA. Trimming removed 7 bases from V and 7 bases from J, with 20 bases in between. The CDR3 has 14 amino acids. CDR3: CSARIKGPSQPQHF. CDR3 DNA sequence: TGCAGCGCCCGTATAAAGGGGCCAAGCCAGCCCCAGCATTTT.

CDR3 DNA: TGCGCCAGCAGCTTCACCGGCCCAGATACGCAGTATTTT. The encoded protein is CASSFTGPDTQYF. V usage is TRBV5-1 and J usage is TRBJ2-3; D is uncertain. Germline lookup yields CDR1 SGHRS and CDR2 YFSETQ. This CDR3 spans 13 amino acids. V lost 2 bases and J 4 bases, leaving 8 bases between the germline ends.

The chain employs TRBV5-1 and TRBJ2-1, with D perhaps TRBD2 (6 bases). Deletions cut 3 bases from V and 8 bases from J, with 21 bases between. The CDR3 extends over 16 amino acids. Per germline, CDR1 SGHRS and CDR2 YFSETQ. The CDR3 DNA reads TGCGCCAGCAGCTGGGGACGGGGGATTGAGCTCGATGAGCAGTTCTTC. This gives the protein CASSWGRGIELDEQFF.

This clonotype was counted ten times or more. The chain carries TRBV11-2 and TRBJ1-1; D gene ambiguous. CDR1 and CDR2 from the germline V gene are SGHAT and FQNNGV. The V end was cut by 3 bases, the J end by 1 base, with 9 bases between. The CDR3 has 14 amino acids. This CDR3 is CASSFYSRNTEAFF. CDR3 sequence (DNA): TGTGCCAGCAGCTTCTACAGCCGGAACACTGAAGCTTTCTTT.

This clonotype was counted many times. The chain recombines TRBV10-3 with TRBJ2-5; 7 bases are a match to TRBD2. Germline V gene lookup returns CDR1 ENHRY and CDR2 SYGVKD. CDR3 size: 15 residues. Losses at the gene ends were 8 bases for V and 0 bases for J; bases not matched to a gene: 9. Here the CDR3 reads CAIDRGGGNQETQYF. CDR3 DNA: TGTGCCATCGACCGTGGGGGGGGAAACCAAGAGACCCAGTACTTC.

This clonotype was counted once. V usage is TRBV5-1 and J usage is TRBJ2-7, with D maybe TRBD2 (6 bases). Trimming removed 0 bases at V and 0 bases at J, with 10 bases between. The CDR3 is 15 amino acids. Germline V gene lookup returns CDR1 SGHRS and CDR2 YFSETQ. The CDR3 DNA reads TGCGCCAGCAGCTTGGTGGAGGAGGGCTCCTACGAGCAGTACTTC. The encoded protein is CASSLVEEGSYEQYF.

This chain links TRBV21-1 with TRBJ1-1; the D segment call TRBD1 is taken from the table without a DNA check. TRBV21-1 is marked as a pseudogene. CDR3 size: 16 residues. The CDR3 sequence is CASSNKVGQGCTEAFF. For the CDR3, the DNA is TGTGCCAGCAGCAACAAAGTAGGACAGGGGTGTACTGAAGCTTTCTTT.

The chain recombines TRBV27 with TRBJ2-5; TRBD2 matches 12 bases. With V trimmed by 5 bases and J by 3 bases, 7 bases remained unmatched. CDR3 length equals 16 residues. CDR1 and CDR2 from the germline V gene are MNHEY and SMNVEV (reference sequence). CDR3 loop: CASSDYWTSGEETQYF. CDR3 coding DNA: TGTGCCAGCAGTGACTATTGGACTAGCGGGGAAGAGACCCAGTACTTC.

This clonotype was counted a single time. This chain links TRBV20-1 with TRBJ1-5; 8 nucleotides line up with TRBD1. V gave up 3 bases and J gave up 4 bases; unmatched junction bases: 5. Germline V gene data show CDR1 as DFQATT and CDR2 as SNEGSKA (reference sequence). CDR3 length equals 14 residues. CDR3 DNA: TGCAGTGCTAGGGTGGGACAGGTAAATCAGCCCCAGCATTTT. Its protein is CSARVGQVNQPQHF.

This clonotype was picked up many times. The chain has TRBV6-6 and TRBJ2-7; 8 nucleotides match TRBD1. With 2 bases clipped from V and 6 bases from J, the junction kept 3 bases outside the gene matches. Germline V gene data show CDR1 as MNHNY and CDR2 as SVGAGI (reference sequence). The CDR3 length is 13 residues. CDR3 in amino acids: CASSYGQGGEQYF. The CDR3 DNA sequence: TGTGCCAGCAGTTACGGACAGGGCGGCGAGCAGTACTTC.

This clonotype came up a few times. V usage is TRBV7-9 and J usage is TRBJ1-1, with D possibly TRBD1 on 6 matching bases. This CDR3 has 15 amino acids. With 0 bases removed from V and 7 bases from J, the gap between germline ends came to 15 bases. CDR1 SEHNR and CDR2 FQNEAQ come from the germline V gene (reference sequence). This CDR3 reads CASSLAGGTRYEAFF. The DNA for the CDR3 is TGTGCCAGCAGCTTAGCTGGGGGGACACGGTATGAAGCTTTCTTT.

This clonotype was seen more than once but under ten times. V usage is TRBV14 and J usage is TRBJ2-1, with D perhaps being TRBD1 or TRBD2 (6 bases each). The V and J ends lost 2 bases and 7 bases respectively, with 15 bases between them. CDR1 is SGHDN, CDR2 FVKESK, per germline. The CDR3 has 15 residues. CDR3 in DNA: TGTGCCAGCAGCCAACTCCAGGGGCGGGAAAATGAGCAGTTCTTC. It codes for CASSQLQGRENEQFF.

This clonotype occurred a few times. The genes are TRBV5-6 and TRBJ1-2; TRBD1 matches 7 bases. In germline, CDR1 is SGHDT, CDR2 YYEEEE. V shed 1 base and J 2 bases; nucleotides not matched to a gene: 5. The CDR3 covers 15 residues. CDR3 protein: CASSLFRTGNYGYTF. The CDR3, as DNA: TGTGCCAGCAGCTTGTTCAGGACAGGCAACTATGGCTACACCTTC.

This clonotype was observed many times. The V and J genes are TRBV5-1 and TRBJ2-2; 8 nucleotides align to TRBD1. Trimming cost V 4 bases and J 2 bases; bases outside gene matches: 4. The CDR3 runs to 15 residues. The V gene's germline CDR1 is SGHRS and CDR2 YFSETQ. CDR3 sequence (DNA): TGCGCCAGCAGCCGGGGGACAGGTAACACCGGGGAGCTGTTTTTT. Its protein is CASSRGTGNTGELFF.

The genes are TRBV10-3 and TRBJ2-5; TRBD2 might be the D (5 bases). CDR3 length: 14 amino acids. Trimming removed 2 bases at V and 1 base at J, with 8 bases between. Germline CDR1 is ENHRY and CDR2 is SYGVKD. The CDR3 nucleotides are TGTGCCATCAGTGAGCGGGGTCTCCAAGAGACCCAGTACTTC. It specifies CAISERGLQETQYF.

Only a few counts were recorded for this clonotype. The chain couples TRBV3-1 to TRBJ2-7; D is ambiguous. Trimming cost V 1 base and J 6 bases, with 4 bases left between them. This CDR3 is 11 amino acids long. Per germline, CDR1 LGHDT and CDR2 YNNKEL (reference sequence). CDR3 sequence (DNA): TGTGCCAGCAGCCAAGCCGGCGAGCAGTACTTC. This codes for CASSQAGEQYF.

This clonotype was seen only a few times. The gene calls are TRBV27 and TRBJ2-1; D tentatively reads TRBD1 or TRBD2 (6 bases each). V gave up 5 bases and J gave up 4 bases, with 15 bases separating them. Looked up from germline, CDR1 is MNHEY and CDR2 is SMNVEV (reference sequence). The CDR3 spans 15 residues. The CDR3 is CASSRRGGYYNEQFF. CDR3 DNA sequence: TGTGCCAGCAGTCGGAGAGGGGGGTATTACAATGAGCAGTTCTTC.

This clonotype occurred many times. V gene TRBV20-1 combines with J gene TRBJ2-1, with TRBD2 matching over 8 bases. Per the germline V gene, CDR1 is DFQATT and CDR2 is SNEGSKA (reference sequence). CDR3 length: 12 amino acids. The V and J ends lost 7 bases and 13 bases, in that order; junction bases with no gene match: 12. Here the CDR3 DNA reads TGCAGTGTCCAACCCAGCGGGAGTGGACAGTTCTTC. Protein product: CSVQPSGSGQFF.

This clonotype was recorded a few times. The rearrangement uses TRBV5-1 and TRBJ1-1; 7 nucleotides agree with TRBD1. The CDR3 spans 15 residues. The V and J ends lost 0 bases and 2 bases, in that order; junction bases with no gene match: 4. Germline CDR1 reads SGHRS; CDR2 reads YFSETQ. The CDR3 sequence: CASSLDGTVNTEAFF. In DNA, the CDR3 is TGCGCCAGCAGCTTGGATGGGACAGTTAACACTGAAGCTTTCTTT.

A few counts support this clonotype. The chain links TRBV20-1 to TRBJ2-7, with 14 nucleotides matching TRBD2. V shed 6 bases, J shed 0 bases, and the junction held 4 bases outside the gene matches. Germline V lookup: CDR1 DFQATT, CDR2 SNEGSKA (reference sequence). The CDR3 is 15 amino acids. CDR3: CSARTSGGSSYEQYF. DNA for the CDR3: TGCAGTGCAAGGACTAGCGGGGGGAGCTCCTACGAGCAGTACTTC.

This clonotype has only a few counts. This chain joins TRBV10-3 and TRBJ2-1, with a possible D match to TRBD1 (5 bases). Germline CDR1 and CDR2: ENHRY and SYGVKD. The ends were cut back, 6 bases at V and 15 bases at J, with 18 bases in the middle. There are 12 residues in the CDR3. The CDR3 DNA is TGTGCCATCAGCCGCTGGGGCCGCATAGGGTTCTTC. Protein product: CAISRWGRIGFF.